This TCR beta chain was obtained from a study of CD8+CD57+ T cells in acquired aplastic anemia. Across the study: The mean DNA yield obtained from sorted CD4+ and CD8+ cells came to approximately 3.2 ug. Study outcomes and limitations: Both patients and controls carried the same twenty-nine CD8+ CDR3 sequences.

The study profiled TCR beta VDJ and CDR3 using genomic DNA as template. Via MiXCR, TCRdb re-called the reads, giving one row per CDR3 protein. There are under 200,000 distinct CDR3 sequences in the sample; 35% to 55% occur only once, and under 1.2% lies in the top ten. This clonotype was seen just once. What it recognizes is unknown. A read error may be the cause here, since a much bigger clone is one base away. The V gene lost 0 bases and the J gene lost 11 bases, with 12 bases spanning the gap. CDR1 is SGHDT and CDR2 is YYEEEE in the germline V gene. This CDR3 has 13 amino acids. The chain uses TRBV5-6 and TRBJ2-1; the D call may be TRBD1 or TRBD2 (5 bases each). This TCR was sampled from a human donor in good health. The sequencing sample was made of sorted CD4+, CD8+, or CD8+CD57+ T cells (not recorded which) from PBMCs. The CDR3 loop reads CASSLVAGSQQFF. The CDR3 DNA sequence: TGTGCCAGCAGCTTGGTGGCAGGGAGTCAGCAGTTCTTC.